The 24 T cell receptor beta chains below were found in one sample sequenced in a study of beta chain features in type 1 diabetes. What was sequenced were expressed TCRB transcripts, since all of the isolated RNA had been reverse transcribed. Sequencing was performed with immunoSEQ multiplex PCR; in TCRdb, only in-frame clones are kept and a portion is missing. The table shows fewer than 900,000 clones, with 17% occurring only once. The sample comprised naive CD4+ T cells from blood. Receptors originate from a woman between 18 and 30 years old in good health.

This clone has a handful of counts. The CDR3 reads CASSVTGKNIQYF. In DNA form, the CDR3 reads TGTGCCAGCAGCGTTACTGGCAAAAACATTCAGTACTTC. This rearrangement joins TRBV9 to TRBJ2-4; unclear D gene. The CDR3 has 13 residues. From germline, CDR1 is SGDLS and CDR2 YYNGEE. The V gene lost 2 bases and the J gene lost 3 bases, with 6 bases spanning the gap. Full variable domain (missing parts from reference TRBV9 and TRBJ2-4): DSGVTQTPKHLITATGQRVTLRCSPRSGDLSVYWYQQSLDQGLQFLIQYYNGEERAKGNILERFSAQQFPDLHSELNLSSLELGDSALYFCASSVTGKNIQYFGAGTRLSVL.

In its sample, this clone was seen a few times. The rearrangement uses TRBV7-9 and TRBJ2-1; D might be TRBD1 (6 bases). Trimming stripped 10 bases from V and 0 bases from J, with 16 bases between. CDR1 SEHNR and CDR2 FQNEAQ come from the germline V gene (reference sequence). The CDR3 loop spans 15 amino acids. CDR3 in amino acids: CATPGQGSSYNEQFF. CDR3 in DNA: TGTGCCACCCCGGGACAAGGGAGCTCCTACAATGAGCAGTTCTTC. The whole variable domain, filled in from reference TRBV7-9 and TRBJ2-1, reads DTGVSQNPRHKITKRGQNVTFRCDPISEHNRLYWYRQTLGQGPEFLTYFQNEAQLEKSRLLSDRFSAERPKGSFSTLEIQRTEQGDSAMYLCATPGQGSSYNEQFFGPGTRLTVL.

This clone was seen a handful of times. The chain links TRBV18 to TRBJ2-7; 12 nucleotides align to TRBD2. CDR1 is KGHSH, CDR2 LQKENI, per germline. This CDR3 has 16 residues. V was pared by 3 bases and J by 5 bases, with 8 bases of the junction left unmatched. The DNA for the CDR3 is TGTGCCAGCTCACCTACCAGACTAGCGGGAGCAAACGAGCAGTACTTC. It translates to CASSPTRLAGANEQYF.

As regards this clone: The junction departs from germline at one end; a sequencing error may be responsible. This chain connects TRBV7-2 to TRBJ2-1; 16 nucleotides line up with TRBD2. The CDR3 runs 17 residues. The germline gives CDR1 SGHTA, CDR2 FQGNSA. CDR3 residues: CASSQDLMGTSGRASLF. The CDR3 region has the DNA TGTGCCAGCAGCCAAGACCTGATGGGGACTAGCGGGAGGGCGTCCCTCTTC.

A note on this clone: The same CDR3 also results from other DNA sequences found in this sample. The CDR3 bases are TGTGCCAGCAGTGACATGGTAGAGACCCAGTACTTC. The encoded protein is CASSDMVETQYF. The V gene is TRBV6-5, the J gene TRBJ2-5; the D is unclear. Germline CDR1 MNHEY, CDR2 SVGAGI. The CDR3 length is 12 residues. V lost 5 bases and J lost 4, with 8 bases in between.

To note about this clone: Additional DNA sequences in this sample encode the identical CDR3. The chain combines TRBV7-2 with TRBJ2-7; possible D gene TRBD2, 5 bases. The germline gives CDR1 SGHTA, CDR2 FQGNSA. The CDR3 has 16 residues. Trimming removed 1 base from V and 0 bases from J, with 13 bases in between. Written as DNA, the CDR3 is TGTGCCAGCAGCTTAGTTGCGGGTGGGAGCTCCTACGAGCAGTACTTC. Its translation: CASSLVAGGSSYEQYF. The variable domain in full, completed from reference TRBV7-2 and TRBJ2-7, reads GAGVSQSPSNKVTEKGKDVELRCDPISGHTALYWYRQSLGQGLEFLIYFQGNSAPDKSGLPSDRFSAERTGGSVSTLTIQRTQQEDSAVYLCASSLVAGGSSYEQYFGPGTRLTVT.

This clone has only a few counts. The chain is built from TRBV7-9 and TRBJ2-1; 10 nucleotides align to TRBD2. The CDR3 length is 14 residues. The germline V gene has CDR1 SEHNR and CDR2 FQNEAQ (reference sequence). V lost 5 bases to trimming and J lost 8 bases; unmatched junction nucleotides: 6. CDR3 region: CASSPGLAYDEQFF. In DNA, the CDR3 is TGTGCCAGCAGCCCGGGACTAGCGTATGATGAGCAGTTCTTC.

The CDR3 loop is CASSPVPPGRPGELFF. CDR3 sequence (DNA): TGTGCCAGCAGCCCGGTACCTCCAGGGAGGCCCGGGGAGCTGTTTTTT. The chain couples TRBV6-6 to TRBJ2-2; D possibly corresponds to TRBD2 (6 bases). Trimming took off 6 bases at V and 6 bases at J, with 20 bases between the two ends. Looked up from germline, CDR1 is MNHNY and CDR2 is SVGAGI (reference sequence). The CDR3 sequence is 16 residues long.

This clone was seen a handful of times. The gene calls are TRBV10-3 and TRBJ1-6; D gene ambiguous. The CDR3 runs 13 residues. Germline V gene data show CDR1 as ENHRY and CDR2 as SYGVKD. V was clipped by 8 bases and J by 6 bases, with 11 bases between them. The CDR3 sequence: CAISLDLNSPLHF. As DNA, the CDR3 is TGTGCCATCTCCCTAGATCTTAATTCACCCCTCCACTTT.

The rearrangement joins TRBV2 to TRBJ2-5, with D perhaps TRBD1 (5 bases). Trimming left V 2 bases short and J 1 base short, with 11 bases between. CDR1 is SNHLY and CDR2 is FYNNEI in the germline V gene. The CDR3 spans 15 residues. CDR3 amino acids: CASSEQTDFQETQYF. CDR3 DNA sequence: TGTGCCAGCAGTGAACAGACAGACTTCCAAGAGACCCAGTACTTC.

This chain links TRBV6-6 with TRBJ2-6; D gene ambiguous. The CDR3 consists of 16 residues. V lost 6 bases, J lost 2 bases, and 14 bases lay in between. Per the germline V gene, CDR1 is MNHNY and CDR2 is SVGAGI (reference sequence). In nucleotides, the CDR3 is TGTGCCAGCAGCCCCGGGTGGGGTCCTGGGGCCAACGTCCTGACTTTC. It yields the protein CASSPGWGPGANVLTF.

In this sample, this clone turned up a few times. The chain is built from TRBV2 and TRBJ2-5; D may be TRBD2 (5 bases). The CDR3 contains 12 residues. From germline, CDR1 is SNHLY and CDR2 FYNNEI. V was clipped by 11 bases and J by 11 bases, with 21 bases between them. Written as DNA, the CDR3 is TGTGCCGCAGCCCTAGACGACGGGGAGCAGTACTTC. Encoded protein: CAAALDDGEQYF.

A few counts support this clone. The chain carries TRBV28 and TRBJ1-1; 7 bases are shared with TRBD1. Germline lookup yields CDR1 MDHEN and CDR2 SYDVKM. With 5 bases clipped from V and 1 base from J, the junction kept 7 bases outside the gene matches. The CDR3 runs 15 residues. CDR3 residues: CASSPFRDRNTEAFF. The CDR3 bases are TGTGCCAGCAGTCCGTTTAGGGACAGGAACACTGAAGCTTTCTTT.

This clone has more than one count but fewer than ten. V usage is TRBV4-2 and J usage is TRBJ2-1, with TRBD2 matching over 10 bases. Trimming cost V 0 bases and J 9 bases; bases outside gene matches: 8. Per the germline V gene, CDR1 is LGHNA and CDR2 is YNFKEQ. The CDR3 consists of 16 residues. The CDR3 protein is CASSQDGLAGEIEQFF. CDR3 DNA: TGTGCCAGCAGCCAAGACGGGCTAGCGGGAGAAATTGAGCAGTTCTTC.

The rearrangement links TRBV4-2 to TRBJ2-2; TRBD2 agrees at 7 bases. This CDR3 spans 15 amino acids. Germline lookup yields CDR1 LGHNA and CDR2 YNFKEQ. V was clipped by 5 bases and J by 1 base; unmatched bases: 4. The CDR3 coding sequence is TGTGCCAGCAGCTCAAAGCGGGGGAACACCGGGGAGCTGTTTTTT. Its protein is CASSSKRGNTGELFF.

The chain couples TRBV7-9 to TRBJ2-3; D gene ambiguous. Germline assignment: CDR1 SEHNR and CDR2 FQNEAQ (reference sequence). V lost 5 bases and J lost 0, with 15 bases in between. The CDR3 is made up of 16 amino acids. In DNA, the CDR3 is TGTGCCAGCAGCACCCCCCGAGGCCCTAGCACAGATACGCAGTATTTT. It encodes CASSTPRGPSTDTQYF.

Written as DNA, the CDR3 is TGTGCCACCAGCGCCGTAGCGGGCCGCACCTACGAGCAGTACTTC. This gives the protein CATSAVAGRTYEQYF. The chain links TRBV15 to TRBJ2-7; 7 bases fit TRBD2. Germline assignment: CDR1 LNHNV and CDR2 YYDKDF (reference sequence). J was trimmed by 2 bases and V by 5 bases; bases with no gene match: 9. This CDR3 is 15 amino acids long.

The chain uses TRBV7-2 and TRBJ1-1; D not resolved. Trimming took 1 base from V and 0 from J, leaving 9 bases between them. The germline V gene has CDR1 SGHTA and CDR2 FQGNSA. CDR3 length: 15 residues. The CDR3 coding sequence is TGTGCCAGCAGCTTAGGCAGGCCAATGAACACTGAAGCTTTCTTT. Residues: CASSLGRPMNTEAFF.

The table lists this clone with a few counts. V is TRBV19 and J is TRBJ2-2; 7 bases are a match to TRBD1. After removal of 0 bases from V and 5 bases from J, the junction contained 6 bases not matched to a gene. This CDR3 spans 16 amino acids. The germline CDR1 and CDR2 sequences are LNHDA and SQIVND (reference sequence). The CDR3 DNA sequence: TGTGCCAGTAGTATAGATCTCCCGACAGGGACCGGGGAGCTGTTTTTT. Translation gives CASSIDLPTGTGELFF.

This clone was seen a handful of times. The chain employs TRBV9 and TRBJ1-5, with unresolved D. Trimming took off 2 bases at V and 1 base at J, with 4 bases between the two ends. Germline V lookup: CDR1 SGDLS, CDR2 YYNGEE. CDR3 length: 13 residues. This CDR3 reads CASSVRSNQPQHF. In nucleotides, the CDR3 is TGTGCCAGCAGCGTCAGGAGCAATCAGCCCCAGCATTTT.

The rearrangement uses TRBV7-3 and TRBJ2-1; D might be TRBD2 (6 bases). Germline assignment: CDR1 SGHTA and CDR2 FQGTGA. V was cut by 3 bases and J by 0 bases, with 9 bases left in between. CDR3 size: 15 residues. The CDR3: CASSFSGDSYNEQFF. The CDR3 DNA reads TGTGCCAGCAGCTTTAGCGGAGACTCCTACAATGAGCAGTTCTTC.

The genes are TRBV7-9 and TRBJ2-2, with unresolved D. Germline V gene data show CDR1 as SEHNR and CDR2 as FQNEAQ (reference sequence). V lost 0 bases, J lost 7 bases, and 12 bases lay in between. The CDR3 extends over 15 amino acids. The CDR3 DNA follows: TGTGCCAGCAGCTTAGCAATGGAGTTCCTCGGGGAGCTGTTTTTT. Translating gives CASSLAMEFLGELFF. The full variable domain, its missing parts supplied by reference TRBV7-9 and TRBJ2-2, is DTGVSQNPRHKITKRGQNVTFRCDPISEHNRLYWYRQTLGQGPEFLTYFQNEAQLEKSRLLSDRFSAERPKGSFSTLEIQRTEQGDSAMYLCASSLAMEFLGELFFGEGSRLTVL.

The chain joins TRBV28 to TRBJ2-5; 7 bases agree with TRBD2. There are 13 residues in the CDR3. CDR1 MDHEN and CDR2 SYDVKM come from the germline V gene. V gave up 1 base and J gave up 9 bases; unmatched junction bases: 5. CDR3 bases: TGTGCCAGCAGTTTATCCGAAGGGAGGGCCCAGTACTTC. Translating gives CASSLSEGRAQYF.

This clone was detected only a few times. CDR3 DNA sequence: TGTGCCAGCAGTTATTCTCCTGGGGGGCGAGGGGAGACCCAGTACTTC. This translates into CASSYSPGGRGETQYF. The chain is built from TRBV6-6 and TRBJ2-5, with D perhaps matching TRBD1 or TRBD2 (6 bases each). Germline V gene sequence: CDR1 MNHNY, CDR2 SVGAGI (reference sequence). The CDR3 extends over 16 amino acids. V lost 3 bases, J lost 5 bases, and 19 bases lay in between.